This T cell receptor (beta chain) was profiled in a study of cytomegalovirus exposure and HLA in healthy donors (dated by TCRdb to 2016 to 2017). Regarding the research as a whole: According to an earlier analysis of 550 to 700 of the donors, some 180 million T cells yielded some 120 million unique TCR beta sequences and about 300 Gb of sequence data. The number of donors typed differed by locus, with roughly 620-630 for A, B, C, DRB1 and DQB1, roughly 550 for DQA1, 606 for DPA1, and over 400 for DPB1. Donor age, sex, ethnicity and CMV serostatus were collected together with the repertoire data. Using immunosequencing, the study profiled T cell repertoires from 500 to 800 subjects and related those repertoires to cytomegalovirus serostatus. A later genetic analysis used genome-wide SNP genotypes for about three fifths of the 666 donors, treating that subset as a discovery cohort. Besides the first cohort of about 730 subjects, a separate validation cohort made up of over 100 different subjects was used. Class I and class II HLA loci were covered by the typing at four-digit resolution. Among 398 genotyped donors of the cohort, an average of about 240,000 unique TCR beta nucleotide sequences were sequenced per donor, around 18% of them non-productive. The later analysis used no new phenotypic data to find candidate immune exposures, relying instead on TCR beta sequences and their occurrence across donors. About 280 gigabases of sequencing data and around 80 million unique TCR sequences made up an early release that covered several hundred HLA-typed donors. Four or five DR-DQ haplotypes were treated as single units for association and clustering because of strong linkage in the cohort. An earlier analysis of roughly 600 of the donors used high-throughput TCR beta sequencing to judge whether each TCR beta V gene segment behaved as functional or pseudogenic. A later analysis re-examined previously published TCR beta repertoires from about 670 donors and added high-resolution HLA genotyping to investigate patterns of TCR occurrence. The aim of the study was to test whether cataloging public T cell receptors could identify signatures of past pathogen exposure. The study combined high-throughput TCR immunosequencing, statistical association of individual TCRs with disease status, and machine learning to predict cytomegalovirus infection status. Among the 398 genotyped donors, around 81% belonged to the genetic ancestry cluster associated with self-reported Caucasian donors. All discovery cohort repertoires had been generated using a single sequencing platform. What the research found in general, with its limitations: When HLA alleles, especially DR and DQ, strongly co-occurred, TCR associations were difficult to assign to individual alleles. Roughly 15 rarely observed V segments, including chromosome 9 orphons, were excluded from the earlier analysis of approximately 500 of the donors because counts were too low. A further reported finding was that TCR beta sequences accurately predicted the HLA-A and HLA-B alleles for most subjects in the first cohort. In a later analysis, HLA-associated TCR beta chains were found to be more clonally expanded and to have lower generation probabilities than equally common non-associated chains. Some IMGT-functional V segments, including TRBV6-2 and TRBV6-3, could not be distinguished by the 87-base-pair reads and were therefore excluded. According to the authors, the approach could potentially be generalized to other disease states and immunological phenotypes. A later analysis found that TCR association rates varied across HLA loci, with DRB1 alleles showing the most associated TCRs and HLA-C alleles the fewest. While some public TCRs were present in many individuals, most TCR sequences turned up only very rarely across donors. In a later analysis, most CMV-associated TCR beta chains were found to appear HLA-restricted, with HLA associations seemingly driven largely by CMV exposure. In an earlier analysis of under 600 of the donors, most TCR beta V segments were observed in productive rearrangements about 87% or about 30% of the time, broadly matching IMGT annotations. In the study, approximately 160 TCR beta chains were listed as associated with cytomegalovirus. For the cohort, immune exposure information was limited to CMV serostatus. A later analysis reported that several top co-occurrence clusters appeared linked to parvovirus B19, influenza, CMV and Epstein-Barr virus. In vitro tests confirmed that a few of the cytomegalovirus-associated TCR beta chains recognize cytomegalovirus antigens. At a false discovery rate of 0.05, a later analysis linked some 17,000 TCR beta sequences to specific HLA alleles. The classifier was reported to diagnose cytomegalovirus status with high specificity and sensitivity in both the original cohort and the validation cohort. Correlated functional status among segregating V segments might be attributable to linkage disequilibrium, but an unknown experimental factor could not be ruled out. The sequencing pipeline was judged likely to have produced a cluster of highly shared sequence variants as a technical artifact. A later genetic analysis associated a missense DCLRE1C variant with V-gene and J-gene trimming of TCR beta chains, and an independent cohort replicated the association. Because HLA typing was missing for some donors at each locus, association tests included only the typed subset. A later genetic analysis reported fewer N-insertions in productive TCRs among donors in an Asian-associated ancestry cluster than the roughly 720-donor mean. The presence/absence analyses assumed that sequencing depth was roughly uniform across donors, and that assumption may not be true. This cohort had only TCR beta chains sequenced, and the lack of alpha or paired-chain data limited which features could be detected.

Libraries were made using the immunoSEQ multiplex PCR assay. For the multiplex PCR, a mixture combining 60 forward primers for TCR Vbeta segments and 13 reverse primers for TCR Jbeta segments was used. The CDR3 region of rearranged TCR beta genes was amplified from genomic DNA by a multiplex PCR assay. On the Illumina HiSeq System, the amplified TCR beta libraries were sequenced as 87-base-pair reads. The published analysis was carried out like this. A later analysis counted about 80 million unique TCR beta chains across the 666 repertoires, and approximately 11 million of these chains were shared by at least two donors. A nearest-neighbor algorithm error-corrected the raw reads and collapsed the reads into unique sequences, merging closely related sequences to remove PCR and sequencing errors. V, D and J gene segments were assigned by aligning CDR3 sequences to IMGT reference sequences. Each retained sequence needed at least a six-nucleotide match to both a V gene segment and a J gene segment. A rearrangement counted as productive if the CDR3 had no stop codons and remained in frame with V and J, and every other rearrangement counted as non-productive. Following IMGT convention, CDR3 was defined as the stretch from the second conserved V-encoded cysteine to the conserved J-encoded phenylalanine. The earlier analysis of about 500 of the donors excluded sequences that lacked an unambiguous match to a single V gene segment. In an earlier analysis of about 590 of the donors, a V segment was called functional when productive rearrangements were above 56.7%, and segregating when the standard deviation between donors exceeded 5%. A statistical classification framework was developed to diagnose cytomegalovirus status using the catalog of TCR beta chain sequences. V and J gene assignment, in a later analysis, came from comparing TCR nucleotide sequences with IMGT/GENE-DB human TR gene sequences. A later analysis assigned CDR3 sequences and most-parsimonious VDJ recombination scenarios with the TCRdist pipeline. In a later analysis, each TCR beta chain was defined by its CDR3 amino acid sequence together with its V-gene family, and reads lacking a unique V-gene family were excluded. To address suspected cross-contamination and a sequencing artifact, a later analysis removed 592 highly shared, low-generation-probability nucleotide sequences. In a later analysis, a clonal expansion index was calculated for each public chain from normalized within-repertoire ranks of inferred template counts. In a later analysis, generation probabilities were computed using a VDJ recombination model fitted to out-of-frame rearrangements, and the results were checked against IGoR. Hypergeometric tests were used in a later analysis to score TCR-TCR, TCR-HLA and TCR-CMV co-occurrence, with a repertoire-size bias correction applied to the TCR pairs. False discovery rates were estimated in a later analysis by permuting HLA or CMV assignments 20 times. A later analysis grouped co-occurring TCRs with DBSCAN, adding TCRdist sequence similarity when clustering within HLA-allele-positive subsets. For co-occurrence clustering, repertoires with fewer than 30,000 or more than 120,000 public chains were excluded, along with about five repertoires with anomalous nucleotide sharing. TCRdb holds this immuneACCESS table with in-frame rearrangements only. Some clones are missing; in checked studies, unresolved V genes explain under half, and the rest has no known cause. Clone size and the V and J calls come from that table; the DNA yielded D and trimming. The table for this sample lists about 100,000 clones; roughly 78% of them were counted only once. Clones ranked in the top ten supply 0.76% of the sample.

On this clone itself: Its antigen is still unknown. No base quality information exists; no much larger clone differs at one position.

The CDR3 spans 15 residues, from the cysteine through the phenylalanine. The kept DNA is CDR3 alone, 45 bases in frame from the first base. V is clipped by 3 bases and J by 1 base, and the sequence between their germline boundaries is 12 bases long. The CDR1 and CDR2 encoded by the germline V gene are LGHNA and YSLEER. The cohort consisted of 666 healthy bone marrow donors. At the time of sampling, every cohort member was nominally healthy, though immune exposures that went unrecorded were likely present. The donor was CMV seronegative and belonged to the group of several hundred seronegative cohort members. Every donor gave a peripheral blood sample, and the peripheral blood mononuclear cells from that sample were used for TCR beta sequencing. The Qiagen DNeasy Blood Extraction Kit was used to extract genomic DNA from the blood cell samples.

This clonotype was obtained from a woman aged 55-69 years in good health and CMV-seronegative. Sequencing was carried out using PBMCs. The sequence joins TRBV4-3 to TRBJ1-1, and possibly TRBD1, on 6 matching bases. Read as DNA, the sequence is TGCGCCAGCAGCCAGCTTTCGACAGGGAACACTGAAGCTTTCTTT. This yields the protein CASSQLSTGNTEAFF.